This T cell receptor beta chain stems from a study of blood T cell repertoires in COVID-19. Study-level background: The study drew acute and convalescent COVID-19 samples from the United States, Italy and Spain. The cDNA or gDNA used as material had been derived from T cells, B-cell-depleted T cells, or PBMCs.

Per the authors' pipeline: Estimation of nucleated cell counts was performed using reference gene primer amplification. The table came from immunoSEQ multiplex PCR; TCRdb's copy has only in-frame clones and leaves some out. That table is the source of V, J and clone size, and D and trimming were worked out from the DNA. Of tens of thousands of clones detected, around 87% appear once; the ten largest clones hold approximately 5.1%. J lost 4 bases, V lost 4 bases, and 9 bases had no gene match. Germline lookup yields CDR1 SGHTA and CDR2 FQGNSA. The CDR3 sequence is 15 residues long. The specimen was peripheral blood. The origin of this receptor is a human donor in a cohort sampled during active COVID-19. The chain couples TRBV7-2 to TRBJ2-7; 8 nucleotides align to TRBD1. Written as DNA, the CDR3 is TGTGCCAGCAGCTCCGCCTGGACAGGGCGGTACGAGCAGTACTTC. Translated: CASSSAWTGRYEQYF.